This T cell receptor beta chain is from a study of T-cell memory formation after mild COVID-19. General study points: Still unconfirmed is whether the second-wave clones peaking on day 37 recognized SARS-CoV-2.

This clonotype was detected a few times. Its antigen is not known. Looked up from germline, CDR1 is LNHDA and CDR2 is SQIVND (reference sequence). CDR3 length equals 14 residues. V dropped 7 bases and J dropped 5 bases, with 15 bases sitting between them. It was 5'RACE with constant-segment primers that produced the TCR alpha and TCR beta cDNA libraries, which carried sample barcodes and UMIs. TCRdb recomputed calls from the 5' RACE reads with MiXCR, one row per CDR3 protein. The sample lists roughly 450,000 distinct CDR3 sequences; around a sixth were seen once. The sequencing sample was made of PBMCs or a T cell subset sorted from them (not recorded which). This sequence originates from an adult woman who had mild COVID-19 (a few samples of this study predate the infection). Cell type and time point are not known. The chain carries TRBV19 and TRBJ2-1, with D possibly being TRBD2 (5 bases). CDR3 bases: TGTGCCAGTATGGCGGGTAGTGGGAACAATGAGCAGTTCTTC. It encodes CASMAGSGNNEQFF. Looking up the rest from reference TRBV19 and TRBJ2-1 gives the full variable domain: DGGITQSPKYLFRKEGQNVTLSCEQNLNHDAMYWYRQDPGQGLRLIYYSQIVNDFQKGDIAEGYSVSREKKESFPLTVTSAQKNPTAFYLCASMAGSGNNEQFFGPGTRLTVL.